This T cell receptor (beta chain) was profiled in a study of technical replicates of blood from four donors. Using immunoSEQ multiplex PCR, the repertoire was profiled, and TCRdb retains in-frame clones only, with some absent. The profile shows 91,000 or so clones, about 95% of them singletons. Between the trimmed V and J ends, which lost 5 bases and 3 bases, there was a span of 8 bases. The CDR3 has 13 residues. Looked up from germline, CDR1 is SNHLY and CDR2 is FYNNEI. The source is a human donor in good health. The sequenced material came from T cells isolated from PBMCs. The rearrangement joins TRBV2 to TRBJ1-3, with D possibly matching TRBD1 (5 bases). CDR3 sequence reads: CASSWQGGNTIYF. In nucleotides, the CDR3 is TGTGCCAGCAGTTGGCAGGGTGGAAACACCATATATTTT.